The clone carrying this T cell receptor beta chain showed up just a few times. The antigen is unknown. Both TRBC1 and TRBC2 were covered by a beta constant-region primer of two equimolar oligonucleotides. Ligated cDNA was amplified by four rounds of PCR with nested alpha and beta constant-region primers and SP2. TCRdb reanalysed the UMI-ligation and nested PCR reads using MiXCR and keeps one entry per CDR3 protein. The repertoire consists of about 150,000 distinct CDR3 sequences, with 22% occurring once and the leading ten covering 0.11%. Germline V gives CDR1 MNHEY, CDR2 SVGEGT. This CDR3 comprises 16 residues. The junction had 15 bases not matched to a gene; V was cut back by 7 bases and J by 7 bases. The sample is drawn from a study of naive and memory T cell subsets. Study observations and caveats: Naive repertoires, especially CD8, held a few larger clonotypes, possibly memory cells re-expressing CD45RA.

The chain employs TRBV6-2 or TRBV6-3 and TRBJ2-1, with 8 positions matching TRBD1. Sequencing used naive CD4+ T cells from blood. The receptor comes from a human donor in good health. CDR3 sequence (DNA): TGTGCCAGCACCCGGCCTGGCAGGGGGCTTCGTAATGAGCAGTTCTTC. Translating it yields CASTRPGRGLRNEQFF.